This T cell receptor (beta chain) stems from a study of early stage breast cancer tumors. About the study: Of 15 to 20 invasive breast tumors, twelve were hormone receptor-positive, HER2-negative.

This table comes from immunoSEQ multiplex PCR, and its TCRdb copy is limited to in-frame clones, with some not included. Of around 40,000 clones in the sample, around 70% were seen once. The CDR3 has 13 amino acids. V was clipped by 0 bases and J by 7 bases, with 7 bases between them. Germline CDR1 reads MNHEY; CDR2 reads SVGAGI. The V call is TRBV6-5, the J call TRBJ2-1; D gene ambiguous. The sample was blood. The receptor's source is a person in their sixties or seventies with breast cancer. The chain's CDR3 is CASSYSPLNEQFF. DNA for the CDR3: TGTGCCAGCAGTTACTCTCCCCTAAATGAGCAGTTCTTC.